The 7 T cell receptor beta chains below come from one sample, sequenced in a study of T cell clonotyping in hematopoietic cell transplantation. Repertoires were generated with immunoSEQ multiplex PCR, while TCRdb's copy carries only in-frame clones and drops some. The data hold around 40,000 clones, with roughly 94% observed a single time. Time point: recipient sample about 28 days before transplant, after cytoreduction. The material sequenced was peripheral blood mononuclear cells, taken before stem cell transplant. The source of these receptors is a man aged 40-49 years with chronic myeloid leukemia. Some clones in this sample may be carry-over from other donors' samples.

This sequence joins TRBV5-1 and TRBJ2-6; the match to TRBD1 covers 9 bases. Germline CDR1 SGHRS, CDR2 YFSETQ. After removal of 1 base from V and 0 bases from J, the junction contained 2 bases not matched to a gene. This CDR3 spans 17 amino acids. The DNA for the CDR3 is TGCGCCAGCAGCTTGACGACAGGGGGCTCTGGGGCCAACGTCCTGACTTTC. The encoded protein is CASSLTTGGSGANVLTF.

The rearrangement links TRBV19 to TRBJ1-1; no definite D call. In germline, CDR1 is LNHDA, CDR2 SQIVND (reference sequence). Trimming cost V 3 bases and J 4 bases, with 9 bases left between them. This CDR3 region has 13 residues. CDR3 sequence (DNA): TGTGCCAGTAGTATTGTGTTGGGCACTGAAGCTTTCTTT. It encodes CASSIVLGTEAFF.

The table lists this clone with a count of one. The rearrangement uses TRBV19 and TRBJ1-1; D might be TRBD1 (5 bases). Trimming took off 6 bases at V and 0 bases at J, with 14 bases between the two ends. Germline loops: CDR1 LNHDA, CDR2 SQIVND (reference sequence). CDR3 length: 15 residues. The CDR3 is CASSSSGGVNTEAFF. The CDR3 DNA reads as TGTGCCAGTAGCTCAAGCGGGGGAGTGAACACTGAAGCTTTCTTT.

The gene calls are TRBV7-2 and TRBJ2-7, with D tentatively TRBD1 or TRBD2 (6 bases each). Germline lookup yields CDR1 SGHTA and CDR2 FQGNSA. V was pared by 1 base and J by 3 bases, with 13 bases between. This CDR3 contains 15 residues. DNA for the CDR3: TGTGCCAGCAGCTTAGGAGGAGGGGGGTTCTACGAGCAGTACTTC. It specifies CASSLGGGGFYEQYF. Filled out from reference TRBV7-2 and TRBJ2-7, the complete variable domain reads GAGVSQSPSNKVTEKGKDVELRCDPISGHTALYWYRQSLGQGLEFLIYFQGNSAPDKSGLPSDRFSAERTGGSVSTLTIQRTQQEDSAVYLCASSLGGGGFYEQYFGPGTRLTVT.

This chain links TRBV19 with TRBJ2-1, with 8 bases lining up with TRBD1. CDR3 length equals 18 residues. Trimming cost V 3 bases and J 5 bases; bases outside gene matches: 15. Per the germline V gene, CDR1 is LNHDA and CDR2 is SQIVND (reference sequence). CDR3 sequence: CASSIPIRQGLMDNEQFF. The CDR3 bases are TGTGCCAGTAGTATCCCCATCCGACAGGGGTTGATGGACAATGAGCAGTTCTTC.

This chain links TRBV7-2 with TRBJ1-2; D might be TRBD1 (5 bases). This CDR3 is 15 amino acids long. Trimming took off 10 bases at V and 3 bases at J, with 21 bases between the two ends. Germline loops: CDR1 SGHTA, CDR2 FQGNSA. CDR3: CATSGAIPVYYGYTF. The CDR3 nucleotides read TGTGCCACCTCCGGGGCGATTCCCGTTTACTATGGCTACACCTTC.

V and J are TRBV7-8 and TRBJ1-2; D perhaps matches TRBD1 (5 bases). Between the trimmed V and J ends, which lost 2 bases and 0 bases, there was a span of 10 bases. The germline V gene encodes CDR1 SGHVS and CDR2 FQNEAQ. The CDR3 runs to 15 residues. The DNA of the CDR3 is TGTGCCAGCAGCTTAAGGGGCCAGCCTAACTATGGCTACACCTTC. It codes for CASSLRGQPNYGYTF.